This T cell receptor beta chain was found in a study of T cell responses to AZD1222 COVID-19 vaccine. This CDR3 spans 11 amino acids. CDR1 and CDR2 from the germline V gene are LGHNA and YNFKEQ. Between the trimmed V and J ends, which lost 1 base and 14 bases, there was a span of 10 bases. The method was immunoSEQ multiplex PCR; TCRdb's version includes in-frame clones alone and lacks a portion of them. The profile covers nearly 110,000 clones, with roughly 87% appearing a single time and about 4.5% taken by the ten largest. The material was peripheral blood, obtained on day 0 of AZD1222 vaccination. This sequence originates from an adult in good health. This chain connects TRBV4-2 to TRBJ2-3; D is perhaps TRBD2 (6 bases). The CDR3, as DNA: TGTGCCAGCAGCCAAGCGGGGAGGTGGTATTTT. Encoded protein: CASSQAGRWYF.